This T cell receptor (beta chain) stems from a study of cytomegalovirus exposure and HLA in healthy donors. Findings and limits, study-wide: While the bulk of TCR sequences proved rare, some public TCRs turned up in many donors. A classifier reportedly called cytomegalovirus status with high sensitivity and specificity. Cytomegalovirus association was assigned to over 150 TCR beta chains.

Concerning this clone itself: Its target is not known.

Here immunoSEQ multiplex PCR was the method, and the copy in TCRdb shows in-frame clones only, minus some. The table records under 200,000 clones, 65% to 90% of them present only once. Germline assignment: CDR1 MNHEY and CDR2 SVGAGI. CDR3 length: 12 amino acids. The V and J ends lost 5 bases and 12 bases respectively, with 15 bases between them. The chain carries TRBV6-5 and TRBJ2-3; no firm D call. This clonotype was obtained from a woman aged 18-30 years in good health and CMV-seronegative. Material for sequencing was PBMCs. The CDR3 here is CASSTGLLTQYF. DNA for the CDR3: TGTGCCAGCAGTACCGGTCTCCTTACCCAGTATTTT.